This record covers a single TCR beta chain. Its antigen is as yet unknown. This CDR3 has 14 amino acids. CDR1 MNHEY and CDR2 SVGAGI come from the germline V gene. Sorting was done in triplicate for each CD8+ T cell subset (about 320,000 cells each). TRB cDNA libraries were made by UMI-labeled 5' RACE. TCRdb reanalyzed the 5' RACE reads, giving one entry per CDR3 protein sequence and no DNA. The sample data list 150,000 to 160,000 distinct CDR3 sequences. The record originates from a study of CXCR3-negative and CXCR3-positive naive CD8 T cells. Study overall: Each library gave roughly 1.4 +/- 0.3 million of roughly 130 million TRB reads.

The study, taken as a whole, reports: Comparably high diversity marked both naive subsets, whereas memory CD8+ cells had much lower diversity. Naive CXCR3-positive and CXCR3-negative cells shared similar TRBV-TRBJ usage, unlike memory cells. CXCR3-negative naive cells had less hydrophobic TRB CDR3s than did CXCR3-positive naive cells.

The material sequenced was naive CXCR3+ CD8+ T cells from blood. Sample subset: CD45RO-CCR7+CD27+CD95- naive CD8+ T cells expressing CXCR3 (TNR3+). The chain joins TRBV6-5 to TRBJ2-3; TCRdb gives TRBD2 as the D gene, but with no DNA this cannot be confirmed. The source of this sequence is a human donor in good health. Some clones in this sample may be carry-over from other donors' samples. Here the CDR3 reads CASSISGSTDTQYF.